This T cell receptor beta chain was identified during a study of cytomegalovirus exposure and HLA in healthy donors. Primers: 60 Vbeta forward and 13 Jbeta reverse. Sequencing used immunoSEQ multiplex PCR; TCRdb keeps in-frame clones, though not all of them. The sample consists of approximately 140,000 clones, over 60% of them appearing once. This CDR3 contains 14 residues. The V gene lost 3 bases and the J gene lost 1 base, with 10 bases spanning the gap. Germline-derived CDR1 and CDR2 are WNHNN and SYGVQD (reference sequence). The sample was PBMCs. The chain is built from TRBV10-1 and TRBJ2-7; possibly TRBD1 for D (5 bases). This TCR derives from a female donor in good health and CMV-seronegative. CDR3 residues: CASSDTGNSYEQYF. The CDR3 bases are TGCGCCAGCAGTGATACAGGCAATTCCTACGAGCAGTACTTC.